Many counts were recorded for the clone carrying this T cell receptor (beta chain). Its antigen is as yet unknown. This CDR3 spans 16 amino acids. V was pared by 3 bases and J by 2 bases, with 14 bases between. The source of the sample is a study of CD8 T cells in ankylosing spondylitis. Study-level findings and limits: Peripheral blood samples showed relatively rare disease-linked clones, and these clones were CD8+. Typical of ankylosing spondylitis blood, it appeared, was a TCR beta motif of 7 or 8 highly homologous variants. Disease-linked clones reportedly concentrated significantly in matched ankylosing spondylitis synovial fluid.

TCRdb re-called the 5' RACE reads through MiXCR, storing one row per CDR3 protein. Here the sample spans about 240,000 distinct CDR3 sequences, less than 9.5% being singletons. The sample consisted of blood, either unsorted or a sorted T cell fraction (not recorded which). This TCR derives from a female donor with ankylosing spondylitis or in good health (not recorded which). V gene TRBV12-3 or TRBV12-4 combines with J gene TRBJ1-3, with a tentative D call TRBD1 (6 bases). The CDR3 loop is CASSFRGLTPGNTIYF. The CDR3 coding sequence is TGTGCCAGCAGTTTCAGGGGCCTAACCCCTGGAAACACCATATATTTT.